This TCR beta chain was found in a study of OX40 agonist ivuxolimab in advanced cancers. General study points: At 0.1 to 3.0 mg/kg, CD4+ and CD8+ blood T cells expanded clonally by week 6. The 0.1-3.0 mg/kg partial responders had among the lowest clonal expansion. More expanded clones were found, on average, in CD8+ than in CD4+ T cells. Low normalized T-cell clonal expansion was also seen in some nonresponders.

TCRdb keeps only in-frame clones here, not all; method: immunoSEQ multiplex PCR. Seen here are 70,000 or so clones, around 90% observed once, and the top ten hold about 2.1%. The CDR3 is 16 residues long. In germline, CDR1 is PRHDT, CDR2 FYEKMQ (reference sequence). V lost 5 bases and J lost 9; bases outside the gene matches: 10. A remark on this clone: No antigen is known for it.

This TCR was recovered from an adult with an advanced solid tumor such as melanoma, head and neck, liver or kidney cancer. The chain combines TRBV13 with TRBJ2-3; TRBD2 aligns across 14 bases. Sample: CD4+ or CD8+ T cells sorted from blood, taken in a trial of the OX40 agonist ivuxolimab. The CDR3 sequence: CASSVTSGGASWTQYF. The CDR3, as DNA: TGTGCCAGCAGCGTGACTAGCGGGGGGGCTTCTTGGACGCAGTATTTT.